A selection of T cell receptor beta chains follows, all from one sample in a study of shared clonotypes between healthy human individuals. TCRdb's copy holds only in-frame clones and misses some; the assay was immunoSEQ multiplex PCR. The top ten hold about 24% of the sample, which has some 740,000 clones, 80% to 95% seen once. Sequenced input: naive CD8+ T cells sorted from blood. Receptors were obtained from a man younger than 45 in good health. CDR3s include the opening cysteine and the closing phenylalanine or tryptophan. The order of the fields is D gene, clone size, V gene, J gene, CDR3 DNA, CDR3 protein. A D gene is named only where the DNA matches it firmly. Clone size is stated in some rows and not others, as once, few, many or a class when expanded.

TRBD1	-	TRBV28	TRBJ1-5	TGTGCCAGCAGCGAGACAGGGGGGGGCGATCAGCCCCAGCATTTT	CASSETGGGDQPQHF
-	-	TRBV7-9	TRBJ2-7	TGTGCCAGCAGCTTAGGCCAGGTGCCCTCCTACGAGCAGTACTTC	CASSLGQVPSYEQYF
TRBD1	once	TRBV28	TRBJ1-2	TGTGCCAGCAGTGTAAGGACAGGGAGTACGTATGGCTACACCTTC	CASSVRTGSTYGYTF
TRBD2	-	TRBV11-2	TRBJ2-1	TGTGCCAGCAGCTCCCTAGCGGGAGGGCCTTCTCAGGGCAATGAGCAGTTCTTC	CASSSLAGGPSQGNEQFF
-	-	TRBV11-3	TRBJ2-2	TGTGCCAGCAGCCCCTCCCGGAACACCGGGGAGCTGTTTTTT	CASSPSRNTGELFF
-	-	TRBV9	TRBJ2-2	TGTGCCAGCGAGGGGTACGGGGAGCTATTTTTT	CASEGYGELFF
-	-	TRBV25-1	TRBJ1-5	TGTGCCAGCGGGGGTGAAAACAATCAGCCCCAGCATTTT	CASGGENNQPQHF
TRBD2	-	TRBV30	TRBJ2-7	TGTGCCTGGAGTCCCTATGAGAGCGGGAGGGCCGGCGAGCAGTACTTC	CAWSPYESGRAGEQYF
-	-	TRBV7-6	TRBJ2-1	TGTGCCAGCAGCTTTGGGCCCAGGGGGGGGTACAATGAGCAGTTCTTC	CASSFGPRGGYNEQFF
TRBD2	-	TRBV9	TRBJ2-1	TGTGCCAGCAGCGTAGATACGGGAGGGGCCACTGAGCAGTTCTTC	CASSVDTGGATEQFF